This T cell receptor (beta chain) derives from a study of blood T cell repertoires in COVID-19. Study context: The United States, Italy and Spain supplied acute and convalescent COVID-19 samples. T cells, B-cell-depleted T cells, or PBMCs provided the cDNA or gDNA that served as material.

In the study's own analysis: Reference gene primer amplification gave estimated nucleated cell counts. The repertoire was sequenced with immunoSEQ multiplex PCR; TCRdb's copy has only in-frame clones and lacks some. That table is the source of V, J and clone size, and D and trimming were worked out from the DNA. The sample includes fewer than 250,000 clones, about 84% of them seen just once. Trimming removed 3 bases from V and 4 bases from J, with 13 bases in between. The length of the CDR3 is 15 residues. CDR1 and CDR2 (germline): ENHRY, SYGVKD. The sample consisted of peripheral blood. The V gene is TRBV10-3, the J gene TRBJ1-5; maybe TRBD1 (6 bases). The TCR sequence derives from a woman older than 75 with COVID-19, enrolled during active disease. For the CDR3, the DNA is TGTGCCATCAGTGAATCCTCGGGACAAAATCAGCCCCAGCATTTT. This encodes CAISESSGQNQPQHF.